The TCR beta chain described here comes from a study of blood T cell repertoires in COVID-19. As for the study in general: Material from acute and convalescent COVID-19 was sourced from the United States, Italy and Spain.

TCRdb keeps only in-frame clones here, not all; method: immunoSEQ multiplex PCR. The sample contains a few hundred thousand clones, 80% to 90% of which appear only once. V dropped 0 bases and J dropped 6 bases, with 17 bases sitting between them. This CDR3 has 16 residues. Germline V gene sequence: CDR1 LGHNA, CDR2 YNFKEQ. The specimen was PBMCs or T cells enriched from blood (not recorded which). This TCR came from a man aged 30 to 39 with acute COVID-19. J is TRBJ1-2 and V is TRBV4-2; possibly TRBD1 for D (5 bases). Written as DNA, the CDR3 is TGTGCCAGCAGCCAAGACCCATCGGGGGGACCCAATGGCTACACCTTC. It yields the protein CASSQDPSGGPNGYTF.